This TCR beta chain was sequenced in a study of cytomegalovirus exposure and HLA in healthy donors. Background on the study: Among the 300 to 500 genotyped donors, just over 80% were placed in the Caucasian-associated ancestry cluster.

Study outcomes and limitations: The authors later found most CMV-associated TCR beta chains appeared HLA-restricted. The likely explanation for a cluster of highly shared sequence variants was sequencing artifact.

In germline, CDR1 is SGHNT, CDR2 YYREEE (reference sequence). After removal of 1 base from V and 4 bases from J, the junction contained 1 base not matched to a gene. The CDR3 loop spans 14 amino acids. The study ran its PCR with 60 Vbeta and 13 Jbeta primers. The protocol was immunoSEQ multiplex PCR, while the TCRdb copy is restricted to in-frame clones and leaves out a portion. This sample has over 85,000 clones; over 75% occur once, and the top ten carry around 3.2%. A word on this clone: Its specificity is unknown.

When sampled, the donors appeared nominally healthy, though they likely had unrecorded immune exposures. The V gene is TRBV5-4, the J gene TRBJ2-7, with TRBD2 matching 11 bases. The source is a man aged 35 to 55 in good health and CMV-seronegative. The material sequenced was PBMCs. CDR3 DNA: TGTGCCAGCAGCTTGATAGCGGGAGGGTACGAGCAGTACTTC. It is translated as CASSLIAGGYEQYF.